The following is a T cell receptor (beta chain) sequence with its context. This sample was included in a study of blood T cell repertoires in COVID-19. Study-wide context: Nucleic acid was either cDNA or gDNA, and it came from T cells, B-cell-depleted T cells, or PBMCs.

Clones were sequenced by immunoSEQ multiplex PCR, and TCRdb holds only the in-frame ones, with some missing. The sample has over 60,000 clones; about 82% are singletons. The CDR3 totals 11 residues. The germline V and J ends were trimmed by 3 bases and 5 bases, with 3 bases remaining between them. Germline CDR1 is SGHVS and CDR2 is FQNEAQ. J is TRBJ2-3 and V is TRBV7-8; D gene ambiguous. The clonotype was recovered from a human donor in a cohort sampled during active COVID-19. Source material: peripheral blood. DNA of the CDR3: TGTGCCAGCAGCTTGCGAGATACGCAGTATTTT. Translated, it gives CASSLRDTQYF.